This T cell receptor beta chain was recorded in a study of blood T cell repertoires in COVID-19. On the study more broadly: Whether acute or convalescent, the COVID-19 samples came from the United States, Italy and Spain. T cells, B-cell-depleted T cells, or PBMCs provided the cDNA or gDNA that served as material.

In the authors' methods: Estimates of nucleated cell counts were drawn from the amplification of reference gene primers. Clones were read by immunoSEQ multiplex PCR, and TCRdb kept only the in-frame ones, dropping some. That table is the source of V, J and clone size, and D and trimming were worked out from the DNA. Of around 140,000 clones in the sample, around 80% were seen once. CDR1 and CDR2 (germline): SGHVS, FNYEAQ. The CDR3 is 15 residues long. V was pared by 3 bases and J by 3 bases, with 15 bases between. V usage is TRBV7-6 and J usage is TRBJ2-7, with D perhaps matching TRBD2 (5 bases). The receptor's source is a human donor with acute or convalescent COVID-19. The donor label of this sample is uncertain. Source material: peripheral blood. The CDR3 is CASSFGRAPLYEQYF. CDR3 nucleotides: TGTGCCAGCAGCTTTGGGAGAGCACCCCTCTACGAGCAGTACTTC.